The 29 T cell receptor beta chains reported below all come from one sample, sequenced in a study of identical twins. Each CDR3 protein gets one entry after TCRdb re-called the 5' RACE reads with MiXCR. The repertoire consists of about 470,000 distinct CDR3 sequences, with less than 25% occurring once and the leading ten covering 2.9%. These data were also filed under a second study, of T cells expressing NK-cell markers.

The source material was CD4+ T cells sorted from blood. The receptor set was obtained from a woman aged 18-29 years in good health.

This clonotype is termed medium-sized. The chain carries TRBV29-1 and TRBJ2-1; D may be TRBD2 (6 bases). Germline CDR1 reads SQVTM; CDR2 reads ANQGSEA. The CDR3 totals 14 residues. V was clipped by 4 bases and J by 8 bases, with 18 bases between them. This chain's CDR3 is CSVVGGTPSDEQFF. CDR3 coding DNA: TGCAGCGTTGTAGGCGGGACTCCCTCGGATGAGCAGTTCTTC.

CDR3 sequence reads: CASSLRSRGTGRGETQYF. Written as DNA, the CDR3 is TGTGCCAGCAGCTTAAGGTCGCGCGGGACAGGAAGAGGAGAGACCCAGTACTTC. The chain employs TRBV11-2 and TRBJ2-5; 8 nucleotides agree with TRBD1. The germline V gene encodes CDR1 SGHAT and CDR2 FQNNGV. The CDR3 runs to 18 residues. V was pared by 2 bases and J by 4 bases, with 15 bases of the junction left unmatched.

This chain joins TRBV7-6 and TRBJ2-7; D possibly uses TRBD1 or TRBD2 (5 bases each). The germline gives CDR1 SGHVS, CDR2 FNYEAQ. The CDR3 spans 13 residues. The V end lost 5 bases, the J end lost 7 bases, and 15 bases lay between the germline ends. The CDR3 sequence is CASSPSRVREQYF. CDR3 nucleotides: TGTGCCAGCAGCCCTAGCAGGGTTCGAGAGCAGTACTTC.

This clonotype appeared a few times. The CDR3 reads CASSSRTGTSGRPYNEQFF. CDR3 coding DNA: TGTGCCAGCAGTTCCAGGACAGGGACTAGCGGAAGACCCTACAATGAGCAGTTCTTC. V is TRBV6-5 and J is TRBJ2-1, with TRBD2 matching 11 bases. This CDR3 spans 19 amino acids. The germline V gene encodes CDR1 MNHEY and CDR2 SVGAGI. Trimming took 4 bases from V and 2 from J; bases not matched to a gene: 13.

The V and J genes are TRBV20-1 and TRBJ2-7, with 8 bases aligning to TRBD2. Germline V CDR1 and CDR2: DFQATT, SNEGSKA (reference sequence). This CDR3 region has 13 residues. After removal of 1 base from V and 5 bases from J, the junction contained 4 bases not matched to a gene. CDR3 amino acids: CSARVPSGHEQYF. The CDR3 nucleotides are TGCAGTGCTAGAGTTCCTAGCGGGCACGAGCAGTACTTC.

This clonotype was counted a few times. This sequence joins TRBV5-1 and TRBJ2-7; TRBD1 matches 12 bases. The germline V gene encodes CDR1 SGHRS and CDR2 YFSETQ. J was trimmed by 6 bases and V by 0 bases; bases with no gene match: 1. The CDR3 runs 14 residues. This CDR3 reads CASSLGDRGLEQYF. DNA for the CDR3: TGCGCCAGCAGCTTGGGGGACAGGGGGCTCGAGCAGTACTTC.

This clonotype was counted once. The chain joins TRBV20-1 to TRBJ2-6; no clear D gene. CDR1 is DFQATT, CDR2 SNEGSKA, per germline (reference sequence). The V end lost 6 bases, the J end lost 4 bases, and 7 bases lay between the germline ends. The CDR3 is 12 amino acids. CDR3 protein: CSAPAGANVLTF. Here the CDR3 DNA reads TGCAGTGCCCCCGCCGGGGCCAACGTCCTGACTTTC.

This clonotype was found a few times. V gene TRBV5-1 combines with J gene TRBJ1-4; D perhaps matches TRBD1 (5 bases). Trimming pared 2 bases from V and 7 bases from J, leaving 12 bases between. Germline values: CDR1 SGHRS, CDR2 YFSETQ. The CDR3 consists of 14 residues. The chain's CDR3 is CASSFPRAGEKLFF. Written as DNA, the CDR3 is TGCGCCAGCAGCTTTCCCAGGGCGGGTGAAAAACTGTTTTTT.

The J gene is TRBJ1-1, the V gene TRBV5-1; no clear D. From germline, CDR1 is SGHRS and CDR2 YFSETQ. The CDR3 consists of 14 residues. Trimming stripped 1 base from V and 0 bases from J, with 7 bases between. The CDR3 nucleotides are TGCGCCAGCAGCTTGATGGTCATGAACACTGAAGCTTTCTTT. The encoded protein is CASSLMVMNTEAFF.

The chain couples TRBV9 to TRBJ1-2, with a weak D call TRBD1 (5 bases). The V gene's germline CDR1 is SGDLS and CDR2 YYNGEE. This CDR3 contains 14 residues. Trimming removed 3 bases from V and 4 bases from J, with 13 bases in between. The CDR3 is CASSEGRGSYGYTF. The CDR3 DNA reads TGTGCCAGCAGCGAGGGACGGGGCAGCTATGGCTACACCTTC.

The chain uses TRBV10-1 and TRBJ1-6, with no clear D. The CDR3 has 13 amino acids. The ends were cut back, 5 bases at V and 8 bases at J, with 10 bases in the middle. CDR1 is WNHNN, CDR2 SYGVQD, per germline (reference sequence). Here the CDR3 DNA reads TGCGCCAGCAGTCCGATTCGGGATTCACCCCTCCACTTT. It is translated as CASSPIRDSPLHF.

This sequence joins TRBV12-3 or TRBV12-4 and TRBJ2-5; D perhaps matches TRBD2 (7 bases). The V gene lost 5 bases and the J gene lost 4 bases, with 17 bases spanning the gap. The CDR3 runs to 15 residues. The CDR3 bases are TGTGCCAGCAGTCTAAAGGGAGGGGGAGGAGAGACCCAGTACTTC. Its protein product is CASSLKGGGGETQYF.

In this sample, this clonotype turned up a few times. The CDR3 DNA reads TGTGCCAGCAGTTGGGGGAGAAATGAAAAACTGTTTTTT. This gives the protein CASSWGRNEKLFF. The chain employs TRBV12-3 or TRBV12-4 and TRBJ1-4; tentative D call: TRBD1 (5 bases). Trimming took 4 bases from V and 5 from J, leaving 8 bases between them. The CDR3 extends over 13 amino acids.

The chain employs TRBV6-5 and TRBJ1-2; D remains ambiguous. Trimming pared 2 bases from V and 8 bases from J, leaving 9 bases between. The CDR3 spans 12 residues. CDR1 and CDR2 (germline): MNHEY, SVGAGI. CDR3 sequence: CASSYGAGGYTF. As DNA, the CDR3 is TGTGCCAGCAGTTACGGCGCGGGGGGCTACACCTTC.

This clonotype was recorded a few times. This chain's CDR3 is CASSLASRRGDTQYF. Written as DNA, the CDR3 is TGCGCCAGCAGCTTGGCCTCTCGGCGGGGAGATACGCAGTATTTT. The chain has TRBV5-1 and TRBJ2-3, with D possibly matching TRBD2 (6 bases). Germline V gene lookup returns CDR1 SGHRS and CDR2 YFSETQ. V was shortened by 0 bases and J by 5 bases, with 13 bases between the two germline ends. CDR3 length: 15 amino acids. Based on the CDR3 plus reference TRBV5-1 and TRBJ2-3, the full variable domain is KAGVTQTPRYLIKTRGQQVTLSCSPISGHRSVSWYQQTPGQGLQFLFEYFSETQRNKGNFPGRFSGRQFSNSRSEMNVSTLELGDSALYLCASSLASRRGDTQYFGPGTRLTVL.

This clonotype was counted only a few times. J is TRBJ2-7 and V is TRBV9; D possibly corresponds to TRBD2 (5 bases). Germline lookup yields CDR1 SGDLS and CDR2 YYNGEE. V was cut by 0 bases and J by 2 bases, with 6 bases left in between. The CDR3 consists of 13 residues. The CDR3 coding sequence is TGTGCCAGCAGCGTAGAACTAGCCTACGAGCAGTACTTC. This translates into CASSVELAYEQYF.

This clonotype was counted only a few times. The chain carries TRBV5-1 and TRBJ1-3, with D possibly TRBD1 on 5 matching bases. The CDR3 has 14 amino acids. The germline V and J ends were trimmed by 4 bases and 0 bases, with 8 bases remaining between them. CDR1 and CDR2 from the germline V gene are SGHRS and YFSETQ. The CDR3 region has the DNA TGCGCCAGCAGCGAAGGGACCTCTGGAAACACCATATATTTT. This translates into CASSEGTSGNTIYF.

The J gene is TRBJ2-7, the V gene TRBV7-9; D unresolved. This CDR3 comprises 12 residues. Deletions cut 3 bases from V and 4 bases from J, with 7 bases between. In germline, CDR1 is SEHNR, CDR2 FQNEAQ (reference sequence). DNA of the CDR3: TGTGCCAGCAGCTTCACCCCATACGAGCAGTACTTC. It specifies CASSFTPYEQYF.

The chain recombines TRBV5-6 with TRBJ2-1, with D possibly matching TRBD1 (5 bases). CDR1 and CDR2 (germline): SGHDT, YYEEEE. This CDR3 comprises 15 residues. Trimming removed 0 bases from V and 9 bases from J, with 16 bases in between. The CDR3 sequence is CASSLGGPFLGEQFF. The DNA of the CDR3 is TGTGCCAGCAGCTTGGGGGGCCCATTTCTAGGTGAGCAGTTCTTC. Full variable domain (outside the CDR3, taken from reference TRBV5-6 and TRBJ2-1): DAGVTQSPTHLIKTRGQQVTLRCSPKSGHDTVSWYQQALGQGPQFIFQYYEEEERQRGNFPDRFSGHQFPNYSSELNVNALLLGDSALYLCASSLGGPFLGEQFFGPGTRLTVL.

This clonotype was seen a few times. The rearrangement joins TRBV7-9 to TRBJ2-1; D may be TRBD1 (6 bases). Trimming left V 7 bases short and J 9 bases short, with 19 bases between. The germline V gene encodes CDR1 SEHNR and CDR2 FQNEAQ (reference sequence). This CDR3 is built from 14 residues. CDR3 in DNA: TGTGCCAGCACCCAATGGGCTAGCAGGGGTGAGCAGTTCTTC. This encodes CASTQWASRGEQFF.

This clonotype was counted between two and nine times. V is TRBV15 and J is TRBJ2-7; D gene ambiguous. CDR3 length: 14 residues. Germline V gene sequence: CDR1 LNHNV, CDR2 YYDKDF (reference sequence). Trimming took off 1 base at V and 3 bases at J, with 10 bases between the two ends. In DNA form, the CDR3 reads TGTGCCACCAGCAGAGGAGCCCAGATCTACGAGCAGTACTTC. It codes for CATSRGAQIYEQYF.

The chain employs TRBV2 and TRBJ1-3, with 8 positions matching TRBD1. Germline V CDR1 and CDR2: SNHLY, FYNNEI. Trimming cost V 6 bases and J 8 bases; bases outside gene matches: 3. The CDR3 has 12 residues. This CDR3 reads CASSQGADTIYF. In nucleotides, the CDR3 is TGTGCCAGCAGCCAGGGGGCGGACACCATATATTTT. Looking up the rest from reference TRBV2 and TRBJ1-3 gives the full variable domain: EPEVTQTPSHQVTQMGQEVILRCVPISNHLYFYWYRQILGQKVEFLVSFYNNEISEKSEIFDDQFSVERPDGSNFTLKIRSTKLEDSAMYFCASSQGADTIYFGEGSWLTVV.

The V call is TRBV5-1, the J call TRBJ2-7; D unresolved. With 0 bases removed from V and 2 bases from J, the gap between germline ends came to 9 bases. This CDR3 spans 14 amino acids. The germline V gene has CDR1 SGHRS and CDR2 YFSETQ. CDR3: CASSLGPTTYEQYF. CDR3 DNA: TGCGCCAGCAGCTTGGGACCGACGACCTACGAGCAGTACTTC.

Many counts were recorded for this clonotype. The CDR3 region is CSVGRSNSPLHF. In DNA, the CDR3 is TGCAGTGTCGGCAGGAGCAATTCACCCCTCCACTTT. This rearrangement joins TRBV20-1 to TRBJ1-6; D uncertain. Germline loops: CDR1 DFQATT, CDR2 SNEGSKA (reference sequence). V shed 7 bases and J shed 7 bases, with 11 bases lying between them. This CDR3 spans 12 amino acids.

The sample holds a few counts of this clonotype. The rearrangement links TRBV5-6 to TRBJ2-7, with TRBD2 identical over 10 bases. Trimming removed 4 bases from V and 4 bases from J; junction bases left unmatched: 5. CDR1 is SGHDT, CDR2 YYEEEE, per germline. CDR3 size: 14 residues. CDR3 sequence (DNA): TGTGCCAGCAGCCATACTAGCGGGGCTTACGAGCAGTACTTC. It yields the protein CASSHTSGAYEQYF.

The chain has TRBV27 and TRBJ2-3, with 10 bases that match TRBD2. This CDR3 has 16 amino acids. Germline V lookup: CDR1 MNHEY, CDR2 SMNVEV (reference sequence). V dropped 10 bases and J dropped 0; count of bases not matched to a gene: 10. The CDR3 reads CATSRGLAESTDTQYF. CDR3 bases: TGTGCCACCTCCAGAGGACTAGCGGAAAGCACAGATACGCAGTATTTT.

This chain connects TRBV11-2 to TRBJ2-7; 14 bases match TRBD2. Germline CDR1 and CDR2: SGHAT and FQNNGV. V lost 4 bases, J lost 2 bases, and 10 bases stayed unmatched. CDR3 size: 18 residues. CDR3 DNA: TGTGCCAGCAGCTCTCGGACTAGCGGGAGGTCTTTGGCCTACGAGCAGTACTTC. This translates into CASSSRTSGRSLAYEQYF.

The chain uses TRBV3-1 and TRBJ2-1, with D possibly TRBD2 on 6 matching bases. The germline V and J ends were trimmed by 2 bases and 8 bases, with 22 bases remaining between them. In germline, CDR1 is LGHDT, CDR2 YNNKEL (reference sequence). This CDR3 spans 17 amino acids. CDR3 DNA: TGTGCCAGCAGCCAAAGACCCCCTAGCGCCGCTGGGGATGAGCAGTTCTTC. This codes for CASSQRPPSAAGDEQFF.

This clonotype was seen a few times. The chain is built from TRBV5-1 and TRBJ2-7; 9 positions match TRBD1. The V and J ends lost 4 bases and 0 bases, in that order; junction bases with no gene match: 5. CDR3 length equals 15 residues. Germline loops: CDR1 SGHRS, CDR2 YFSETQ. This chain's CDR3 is CASSRTGDSSYEQYF. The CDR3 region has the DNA TGCGCCAGCAGCAGGACAGGGGACTCCTCCTACGAGCAGTACTTC.